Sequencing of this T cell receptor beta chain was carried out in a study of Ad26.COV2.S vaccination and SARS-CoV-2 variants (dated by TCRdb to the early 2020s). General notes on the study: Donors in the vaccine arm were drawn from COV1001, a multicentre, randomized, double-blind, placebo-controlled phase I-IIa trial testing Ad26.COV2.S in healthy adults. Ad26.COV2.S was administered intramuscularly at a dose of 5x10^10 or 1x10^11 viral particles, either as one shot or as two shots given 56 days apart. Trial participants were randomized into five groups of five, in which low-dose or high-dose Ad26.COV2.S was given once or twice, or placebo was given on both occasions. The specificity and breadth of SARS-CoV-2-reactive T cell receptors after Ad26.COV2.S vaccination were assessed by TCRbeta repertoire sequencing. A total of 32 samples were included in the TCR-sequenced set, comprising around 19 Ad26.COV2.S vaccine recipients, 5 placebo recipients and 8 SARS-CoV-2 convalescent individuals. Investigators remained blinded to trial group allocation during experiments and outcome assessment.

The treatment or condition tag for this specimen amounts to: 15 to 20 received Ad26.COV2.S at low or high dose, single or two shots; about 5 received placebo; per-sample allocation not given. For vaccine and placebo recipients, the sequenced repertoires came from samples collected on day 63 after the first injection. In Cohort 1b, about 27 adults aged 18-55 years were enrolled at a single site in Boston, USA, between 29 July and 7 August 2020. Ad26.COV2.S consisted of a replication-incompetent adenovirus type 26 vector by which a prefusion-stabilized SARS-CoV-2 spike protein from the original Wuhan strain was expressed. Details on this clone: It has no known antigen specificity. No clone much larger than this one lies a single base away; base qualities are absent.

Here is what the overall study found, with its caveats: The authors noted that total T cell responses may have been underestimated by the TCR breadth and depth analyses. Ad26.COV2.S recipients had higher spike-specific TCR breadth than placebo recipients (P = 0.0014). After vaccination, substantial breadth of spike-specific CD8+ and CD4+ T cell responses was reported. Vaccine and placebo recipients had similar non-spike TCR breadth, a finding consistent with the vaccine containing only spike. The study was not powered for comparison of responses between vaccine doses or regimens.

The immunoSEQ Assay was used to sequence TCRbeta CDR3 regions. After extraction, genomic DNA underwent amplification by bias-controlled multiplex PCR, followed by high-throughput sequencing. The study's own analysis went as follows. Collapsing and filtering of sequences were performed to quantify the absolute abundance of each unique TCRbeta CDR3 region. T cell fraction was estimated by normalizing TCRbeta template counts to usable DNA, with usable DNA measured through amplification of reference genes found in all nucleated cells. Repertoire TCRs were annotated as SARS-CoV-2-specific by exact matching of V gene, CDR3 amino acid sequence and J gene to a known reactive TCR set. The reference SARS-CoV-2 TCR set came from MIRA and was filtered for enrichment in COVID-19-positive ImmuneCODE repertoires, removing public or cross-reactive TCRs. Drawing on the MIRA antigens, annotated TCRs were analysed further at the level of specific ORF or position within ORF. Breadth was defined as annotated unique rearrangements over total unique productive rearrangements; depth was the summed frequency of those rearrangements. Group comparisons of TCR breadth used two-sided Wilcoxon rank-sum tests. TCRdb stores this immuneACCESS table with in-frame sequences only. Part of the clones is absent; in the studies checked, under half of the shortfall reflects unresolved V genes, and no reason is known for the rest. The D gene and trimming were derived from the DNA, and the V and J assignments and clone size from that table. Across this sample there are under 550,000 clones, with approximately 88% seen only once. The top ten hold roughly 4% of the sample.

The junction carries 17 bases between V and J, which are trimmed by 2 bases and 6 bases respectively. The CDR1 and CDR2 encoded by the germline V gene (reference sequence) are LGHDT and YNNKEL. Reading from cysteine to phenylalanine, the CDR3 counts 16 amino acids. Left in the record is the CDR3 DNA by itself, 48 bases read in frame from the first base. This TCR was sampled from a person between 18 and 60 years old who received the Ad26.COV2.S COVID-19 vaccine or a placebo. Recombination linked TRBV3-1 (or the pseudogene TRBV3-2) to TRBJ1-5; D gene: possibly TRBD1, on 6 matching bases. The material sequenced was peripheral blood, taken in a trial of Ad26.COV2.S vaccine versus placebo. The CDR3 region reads CASSQTNTGHGQPQHF. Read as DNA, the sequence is TGTGCCAGCAGCCAAACCAATACAGGGCATGGTCAGCCCCAGCATTTT.